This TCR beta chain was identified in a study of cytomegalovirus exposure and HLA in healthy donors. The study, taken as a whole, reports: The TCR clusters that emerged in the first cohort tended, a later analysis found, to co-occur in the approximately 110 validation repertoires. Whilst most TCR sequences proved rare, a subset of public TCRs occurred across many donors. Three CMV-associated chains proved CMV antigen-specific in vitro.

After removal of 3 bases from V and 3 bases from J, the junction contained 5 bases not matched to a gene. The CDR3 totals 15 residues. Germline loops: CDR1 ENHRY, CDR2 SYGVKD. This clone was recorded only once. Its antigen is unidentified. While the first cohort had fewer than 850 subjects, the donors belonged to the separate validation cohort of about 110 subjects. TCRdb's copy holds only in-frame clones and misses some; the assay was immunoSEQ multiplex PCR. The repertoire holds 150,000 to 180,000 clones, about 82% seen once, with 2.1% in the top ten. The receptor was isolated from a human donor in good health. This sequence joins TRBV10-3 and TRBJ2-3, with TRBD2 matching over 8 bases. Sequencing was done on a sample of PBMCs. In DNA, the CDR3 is TGTGCCATCAGTGACGGGGGGGCGTGGACAGATACGCAGTATTTT. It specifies CAISDGGAWTDTQYF.